A single sample gave rise to the 8 T cell receptor beta chains below, sequenced in a study of cytomegalovirus exposure and HLA in healthy donors (TCRdb year 2017). The library was built by means of the immunoSEQ multiplex PCR assay. TCRdb carries this immuneACCESS record with in-frame sequences only. Its versions omit some clonotypes, under half of them owing to an unresolved V gene in the studies checked, with the rest unexplained. The sample table shows about 190,000 clones, and around 82% are seen once. Together, the top ten hold 2.5% to 3.5% of the sample. Material: PBMCs. Receptors originate from a woman in her late teens or twenties in good health and CMV-seropositive.

V gene TRBV29-1 combines with J gene TRBJ1-1, with no clear D. Germline V lookup: CDR1 SQVTM, CDR2 ANQGSEA. The CDR3 totals 13 residues. V was clipped by 3 bases and J by 0 bases, with 8 bases between them. CDR3 DNA sequence: TGCAGCGTTGAGAGGAGACTGAACACTGAAGCTTTCTTT. Translating it yields CSVERRLNTEAFF.

This chain joins TRBV6-5 and TRBJ2-2; D gene uncertain. The germline CDR1 and CDR2 sequences are MNHEY and SVGAGI. The CDR3 has 13 amino acids. The V gene lost 10 bases and the J gene lost 2 bases, with 11 bases spanning the gap. CDR3 nucleotides: TGTGCCACCCGGCGCGGTAACACCGGGGAGCTGTTTTTT. The encoded protein is CATRRGNTGELFF.

The chain is built from TRBV5-4 and TRBJ2-1; 12 nucleotides line up with TRBD2. V lost 9 bases and J lost 3; bases outside the gene matches: 4. In germline, CDR1 is SGHNT, CDR2 YYREEE (reference sequence). This CDR3 has 14 amino acids. This chain's CDR3 is CATGTSGYYNEQFF. CDR3 sequence (DNA): TGTGCCACGGGGACTAGCGGGTACTACAATGAGCAGTTCTTC. Drawing the rest from reference TRBV5-4 and TRBJ2-1, the complete variable domain is ETGVTQSPTHLIKTRGQQVTLRCSSQSGHNTVSWYQQALGQGPQFIFQYYREEENGRGNFPPRFSGLQFPNYSSELNVNALELDDSALYLCATGTSGYYNEQFFGPGTRLTVL.

The J gene is TRBJ1-1, the V gene TRBV18, with unresolved D. CDR1 is KGHSH and CDR2 is LQKENI in the germline V gene. The length of the CDR3 is 15 residues. Deletions cut 4 bases from V and 0 bases from J, with 12 bases between. CDR3 sequence reads: CASSRLADLNTEAFF. The CDR3 nucleotides read TGTGCCAGCTCACGACTGGCGGACTTGAACACTGAAGCTTTCTTT.

V usage is TRBV11-1 and J usage is TRBJ2-5, with TRBD2 matching 10 bases. V was clipped by 1 base and J by 2 bases; unmatched bases: 4. CDR1 SGHAT and CDR2 FQDESV come from the germline V gene (reference sequence). CDR3 length: 16 amino acids. CDR3 nucleotide sequence: TGTGCCAGCAGCTTAGACATAGCGGGGGGACAAGAGACCCAGTACTTC. As protein: CASSLDIAGGQETQYF. Together with reference TRBV11-1 and TRBJ2-5, the CDR3 gives the full variable domain: EAEVAQSPRYKITEKSQAVAFWCDPISGHATLYWYRQILGQGPELLVQFQDESVVDDSQLPKDRFSAERLKGVDSTLKIQPAELGDSAMYLCASSLDIAGGQETQYFGPGTRLLVL.

V is TRBV9 and J is TRBJ2-1, with 8 bases fitting TRBD1. Germline V gene lookup returns CDR1 SGDLS and CDR2 YYNGEE. J gave up 4 bases and V 3 bases, and 6 bases lay outside the gene matches. CDR3 length: 15 residues. The DNA of the CDR3 is TGTGCCAGCAGCGCCTCCGGGACAGGATACAATGAGCAGTTCTTC. Amino acids: CASSASGTGYNEQFF.

The gene calls are TRBV2 and TRBJ1-3, with 9 bases identical to TRBD1. CDR3 length equals 15 residues. From germline, CDR1 is SNHLY and CDR2 FYNNEI. V trimming: 6 bases; J trimming: 2 bases; junction bases outside the gene matches: 5. CDR3: CASRPRTGAGNTIYF. The DNA for the CDR3 is TGTGCCAGCAGGCCTAGGACAGGGGCTGGAAACACCATATATTTT.

This clone appeared once. The gene calls are TRBV2 and TRBJ2-7; 9 nucleotides align to TRBD2. The V gene end was trimmed by 6 bases and the J gene end by 7 bases; junction bases not matched to a gene: 16. CDR1 is SNHLY, CDR2 FYNNEI, per germline. The CDR3 is 16 residues long. The CDR3 DNA reads as TGTGCCAGCAGCCCAATAGGGACTAGCACCCTGTGGGAGCAGTACTTC. Translated, it gives CASSPIGTSTLWEQYF. The entire variable domain, with the rest obtained from reference TRBV2 and TRBJ2-7, is as follows: EPEVTQTPSHQVTQMGQEVILRCVPISNHLYFYWYRQILGQKVEFLVSFYNNEISEKSEIFDDQFSVERPDGSNFTLKIRSTKLEDSAMYFCASSPIGTSTLWEQYFGPGTRLTVT.